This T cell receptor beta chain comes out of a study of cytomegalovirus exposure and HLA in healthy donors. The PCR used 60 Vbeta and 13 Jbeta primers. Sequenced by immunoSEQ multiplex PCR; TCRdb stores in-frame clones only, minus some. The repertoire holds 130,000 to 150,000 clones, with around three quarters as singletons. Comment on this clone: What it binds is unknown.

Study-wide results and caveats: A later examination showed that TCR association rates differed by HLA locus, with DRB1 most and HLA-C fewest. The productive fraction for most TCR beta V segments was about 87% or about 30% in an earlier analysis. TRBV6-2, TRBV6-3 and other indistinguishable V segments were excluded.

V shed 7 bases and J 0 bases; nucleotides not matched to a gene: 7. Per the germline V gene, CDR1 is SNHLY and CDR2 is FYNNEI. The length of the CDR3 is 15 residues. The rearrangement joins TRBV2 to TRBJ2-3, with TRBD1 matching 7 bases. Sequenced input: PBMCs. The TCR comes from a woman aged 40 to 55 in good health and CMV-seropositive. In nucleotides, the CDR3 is TGTGCCAGCACCCTCGGACAGGTTAGCACAGATACGCAGTATTTT. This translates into CASTLGQVSTDTQYF. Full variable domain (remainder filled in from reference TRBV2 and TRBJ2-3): EPEVTQTPSHQVTQMGQEVILRCVPISNHLYFYWYRQILGQKVEFLVSFYNNEISEKSEIFDDQFSVERPDGSNFTLKIRSTKLEDSAMYFCASTLGQVSTDTQYFGPGTRLTVL.